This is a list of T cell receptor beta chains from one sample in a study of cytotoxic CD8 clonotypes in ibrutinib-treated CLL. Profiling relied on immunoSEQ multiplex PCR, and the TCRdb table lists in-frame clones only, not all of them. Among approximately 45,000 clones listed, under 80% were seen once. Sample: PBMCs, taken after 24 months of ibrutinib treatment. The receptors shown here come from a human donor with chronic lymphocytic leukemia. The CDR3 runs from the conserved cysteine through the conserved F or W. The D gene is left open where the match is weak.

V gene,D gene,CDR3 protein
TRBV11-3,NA,CASSLDFAGEQYF
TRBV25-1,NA,CASSGSDGLGNTIYF
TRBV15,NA,CATSRGYYEQYF
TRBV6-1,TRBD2,CASSNRGEFTDTQYF
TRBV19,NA,CASRRSSSYNSPLHF
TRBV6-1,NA,CASRREETQYF
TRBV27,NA,CASSLQKQETQYF
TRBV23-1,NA,CASTSLGKWHNSPLHF
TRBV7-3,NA,CASSHPTNKGSSTDTQYF
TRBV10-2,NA,CATVMNTEAFF
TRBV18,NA,CASSHTGGQGNTEAFF
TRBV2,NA,CASERVAARNEQFF
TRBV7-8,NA,CASSLGTEAFF
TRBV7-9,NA,CASSLAGTRIRSPLHF
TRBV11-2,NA,CASSLNGGQFNEQFF
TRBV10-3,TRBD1,CAISESTGGHEQYF
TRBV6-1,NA,CATRDSTDTQYF
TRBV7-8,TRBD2,CASSLLASGRDEQYF
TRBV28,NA,CASSPTGGVNQPQHF
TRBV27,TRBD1,CASRPPGQLAGYTF
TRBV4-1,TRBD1,CASSQDLIRGQLSYEQYF
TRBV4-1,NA,CASSQVAGRKNIQYF
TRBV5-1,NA,CASSTGSYNEQFF
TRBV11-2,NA,CASSLPPGAEQFF
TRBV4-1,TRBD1,CASSQGRDRGASNYGYTF
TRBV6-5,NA,CASSYSGNHEQYF
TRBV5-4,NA,CASSLGPGDSPLHF
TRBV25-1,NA,CASSEAGTETQYF
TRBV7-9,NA,CASSLRTVQETQYF
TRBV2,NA,CASSEFGLPDTQYF
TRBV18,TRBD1,CASSPLDGTGSYEQYF
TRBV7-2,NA,CASSPGQIQETQYF
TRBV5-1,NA,CASSPSLGSPRGELFF
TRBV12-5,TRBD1,CASGPDRTRGEKLFF
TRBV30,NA,CAWSSDGNSPLHF
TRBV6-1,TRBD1,CASSEGTGYTGELFF
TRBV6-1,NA,CASKPGNYEQYF
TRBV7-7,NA,CASSSTVNTEAFF
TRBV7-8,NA,CASSRGANTEAFF
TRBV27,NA,CASATAPNYGYTF